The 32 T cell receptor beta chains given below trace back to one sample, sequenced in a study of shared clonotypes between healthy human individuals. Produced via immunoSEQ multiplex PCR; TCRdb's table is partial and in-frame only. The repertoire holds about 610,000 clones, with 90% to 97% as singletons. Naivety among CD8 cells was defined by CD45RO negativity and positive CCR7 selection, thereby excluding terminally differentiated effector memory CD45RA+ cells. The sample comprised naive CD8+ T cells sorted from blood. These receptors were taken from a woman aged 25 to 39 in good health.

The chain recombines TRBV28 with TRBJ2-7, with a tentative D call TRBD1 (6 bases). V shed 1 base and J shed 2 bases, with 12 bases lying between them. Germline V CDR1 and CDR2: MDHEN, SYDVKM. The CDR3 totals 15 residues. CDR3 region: CASSLSGVDTYEQYF. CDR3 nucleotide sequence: TGTGCCAGCAGTTTATCAGGGGTCGACACCTACGAGCAGTACTTC.

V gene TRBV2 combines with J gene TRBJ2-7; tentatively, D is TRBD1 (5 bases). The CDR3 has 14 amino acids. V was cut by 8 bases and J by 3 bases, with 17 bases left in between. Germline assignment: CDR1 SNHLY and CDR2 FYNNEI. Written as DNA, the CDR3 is TGTGCCAGCTTGGAAGGACATACCTTCTACGAGCAGTACTTC. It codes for CASLEGHTFYEQYF.

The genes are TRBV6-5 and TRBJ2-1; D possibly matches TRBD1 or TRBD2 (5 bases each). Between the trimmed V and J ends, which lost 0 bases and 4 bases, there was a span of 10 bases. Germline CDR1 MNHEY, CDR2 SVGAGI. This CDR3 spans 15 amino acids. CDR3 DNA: TGTGCCAGCAGTTACTCTGGGGGAGCTTACAATGAGCAGTTCTTC. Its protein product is CASSYSGGAYNEQFF.

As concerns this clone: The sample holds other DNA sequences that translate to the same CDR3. CDR3: CASSFGTAMNTEAFF. CDR3 nucleotides: TGTGCCAGCAGTTTTGGGACAGCTATGAACACTGAAGCTTTCTTT. The chain combines TRBV28 with TRBJ1-1, with 7 bases that match TRBD1. There are 15 residues in the CDR3. The V gene end was trimmed by 3 bases and the J gene end by 0 bases; junction bases not matched to a gene: 4. CDR1 is MDHEN and CDR2 is SYDVKM in the germline V gene.

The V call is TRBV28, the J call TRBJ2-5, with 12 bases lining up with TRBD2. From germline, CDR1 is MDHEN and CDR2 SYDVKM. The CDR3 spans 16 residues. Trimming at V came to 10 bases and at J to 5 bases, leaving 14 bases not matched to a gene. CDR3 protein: CATLWTSGKYPETQYF. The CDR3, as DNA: TGTGCCACCCTTTGGACTAGCGGGAAATATCCGGAGACCCAGTACTTC. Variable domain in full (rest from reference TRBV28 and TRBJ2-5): DVKVTQSSRYLVKRTGEKVFLECVQDMDHENMFWYRQDPGLGLRLIYFSYDVKMKEKGDIPEGYSVSREKKERFSLILESASTNQTSMYLCATLWTSGKYPETQYFGPGTRLLVL.

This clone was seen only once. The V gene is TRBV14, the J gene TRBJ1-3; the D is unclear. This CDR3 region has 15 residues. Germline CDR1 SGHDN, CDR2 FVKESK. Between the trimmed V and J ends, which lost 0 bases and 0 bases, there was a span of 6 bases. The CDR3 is CASSQDGRSGNTIYF. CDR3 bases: TGTGCCAGCAGCCAAGATGGGCGCTCTGGAAACACCATATATTTT.

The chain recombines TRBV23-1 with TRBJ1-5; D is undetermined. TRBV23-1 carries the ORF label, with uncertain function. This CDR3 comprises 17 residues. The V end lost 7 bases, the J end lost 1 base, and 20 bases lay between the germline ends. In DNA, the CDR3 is TGCGCCAGCACCCCTGGTCCTCGGGGTCCCAGCAATCAGCCCCAGCATTTT. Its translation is CASTPGPRGPSNQPQHF.

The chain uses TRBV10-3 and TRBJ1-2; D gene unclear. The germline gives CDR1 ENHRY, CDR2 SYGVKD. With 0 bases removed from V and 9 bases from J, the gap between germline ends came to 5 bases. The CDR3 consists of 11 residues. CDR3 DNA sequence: TGTGCCATCAGTGAGTCTGGTAGCTACACCTTC. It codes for CAISESGSYTF.

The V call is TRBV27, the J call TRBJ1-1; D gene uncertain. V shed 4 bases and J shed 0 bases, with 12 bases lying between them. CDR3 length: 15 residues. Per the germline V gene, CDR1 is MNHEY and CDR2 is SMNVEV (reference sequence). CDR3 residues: CASSSGPSMNTEAFF. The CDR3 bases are TGTGCCAGCAGTTCCGGACCATCCATGAACACTGAAGCTTTCTTT.

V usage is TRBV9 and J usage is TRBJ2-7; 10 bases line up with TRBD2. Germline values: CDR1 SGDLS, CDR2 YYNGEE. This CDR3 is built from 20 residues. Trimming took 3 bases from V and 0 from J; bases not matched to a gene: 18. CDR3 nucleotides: TGTGCCAGCAGCGCAGACGAGCTGGGTAGCGGGAGGCAGATCTCCTACGAGCAGTACTTC. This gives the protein CASSADELGSGRQISYEQYF.

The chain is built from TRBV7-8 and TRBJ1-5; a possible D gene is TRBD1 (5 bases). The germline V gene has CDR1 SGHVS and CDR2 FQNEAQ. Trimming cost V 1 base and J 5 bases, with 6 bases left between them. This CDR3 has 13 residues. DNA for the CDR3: TGTGCCAGCAGCTTAGGGGGGGATCAGCCCCAGCATTTT. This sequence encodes CASSLGGDQPQHF.

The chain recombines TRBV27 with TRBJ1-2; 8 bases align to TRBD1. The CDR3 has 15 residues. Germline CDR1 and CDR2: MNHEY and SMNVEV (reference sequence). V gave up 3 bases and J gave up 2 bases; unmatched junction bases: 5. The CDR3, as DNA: TGTGCCAGCAGTTTCCTCCCAGGGGGCAACTATGGCTACACCTTC. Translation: CASSFLPGGNYGYTF.

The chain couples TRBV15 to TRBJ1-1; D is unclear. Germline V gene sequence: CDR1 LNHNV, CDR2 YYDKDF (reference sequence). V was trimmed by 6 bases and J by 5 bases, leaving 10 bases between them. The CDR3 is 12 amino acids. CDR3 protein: CATRALATEAFF. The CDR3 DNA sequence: TGTGCCACCAGGGCTCTGGCGACTGAAGCTTTCTTT.

The CDR3 coding sequence is TGTGCCAGCAGTTTTAGGGGGCTGGACGAGCAGTACTTC. The encoded protein is CASSFRGLDEQYF. This rearrangement joins TRBV27 to TRBJ2-7; 7 positions match TRBD1. After removal of 3 bases from V and 5 bases from J, the junction contained 4 bases not matched to a gene. CDR1 is MNHEY, CDR2 SMNVEV, per germline (reference sequence). The CDR3 totals 13 residues.

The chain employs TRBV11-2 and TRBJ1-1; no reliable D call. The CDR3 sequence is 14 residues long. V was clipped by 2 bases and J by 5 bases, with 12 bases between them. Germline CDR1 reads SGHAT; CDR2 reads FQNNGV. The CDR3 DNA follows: TGTGCCAGCAGCTTAAGCCCCCCCGCAACTGAAGCTTTCTTT. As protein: CASSLSPPATEAFF.

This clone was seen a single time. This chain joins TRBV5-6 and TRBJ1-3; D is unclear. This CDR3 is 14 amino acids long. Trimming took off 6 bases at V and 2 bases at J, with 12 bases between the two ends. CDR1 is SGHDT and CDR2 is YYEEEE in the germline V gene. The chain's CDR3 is CASKGWGTGNTIYF. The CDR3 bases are TGTGCCAGCAAAGGGTGGGGTACTGGAAACACCATATATTTT.

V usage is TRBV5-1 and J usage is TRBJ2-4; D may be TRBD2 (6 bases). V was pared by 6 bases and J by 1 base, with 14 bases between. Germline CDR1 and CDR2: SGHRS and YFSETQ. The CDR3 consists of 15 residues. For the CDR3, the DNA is TGCGCCAGCACCACAGGTGGGGGGGCCAAAAACATTCAGTACTTC. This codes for CASTTGGGAKNIQYF.

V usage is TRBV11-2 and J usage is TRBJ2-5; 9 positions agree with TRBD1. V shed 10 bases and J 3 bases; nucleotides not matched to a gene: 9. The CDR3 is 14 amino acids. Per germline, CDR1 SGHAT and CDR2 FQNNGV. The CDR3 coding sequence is TGTGCCACCAACCCTCGGGACAGGGAAGAGACCCAGTACTTC. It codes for CATNPRDREETQYF.

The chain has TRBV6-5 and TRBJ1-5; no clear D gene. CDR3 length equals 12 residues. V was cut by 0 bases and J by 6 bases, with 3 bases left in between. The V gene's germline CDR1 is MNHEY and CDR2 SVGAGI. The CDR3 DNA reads TGTGCCAGCAGTTACTCGACTCAGCCCCAGCATTTT. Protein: CASSYSTQPQHF.

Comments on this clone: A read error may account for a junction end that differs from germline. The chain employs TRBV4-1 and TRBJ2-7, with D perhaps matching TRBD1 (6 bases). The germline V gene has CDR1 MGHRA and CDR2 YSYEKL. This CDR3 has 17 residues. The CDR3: CASSHSRDNPTSSFLHF. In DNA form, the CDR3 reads TGCGCCAGCAGCCATTCCCGGGACAATCCTACGAGCAGTTTTTTACACTTC.

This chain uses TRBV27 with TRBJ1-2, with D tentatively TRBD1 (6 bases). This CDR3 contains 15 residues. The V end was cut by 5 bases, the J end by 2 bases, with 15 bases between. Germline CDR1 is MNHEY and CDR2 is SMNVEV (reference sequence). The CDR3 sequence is CASSPTGWGNYGYTF. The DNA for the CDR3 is TGTGCCAGCAGTCCAACAGGGTGGGGCAACTATGGCTACACCTTC.

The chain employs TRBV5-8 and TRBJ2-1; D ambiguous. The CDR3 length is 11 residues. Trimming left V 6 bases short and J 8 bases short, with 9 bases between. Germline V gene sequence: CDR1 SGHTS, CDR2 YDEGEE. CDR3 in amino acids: CASTKIHEQFF. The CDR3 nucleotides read TGTGCCAGCACTAAGATCCATGAGCAGTTCTTC.

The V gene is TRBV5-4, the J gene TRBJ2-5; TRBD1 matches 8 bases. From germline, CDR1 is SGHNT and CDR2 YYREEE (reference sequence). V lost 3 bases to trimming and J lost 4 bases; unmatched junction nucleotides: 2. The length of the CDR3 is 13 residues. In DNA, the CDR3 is TGTGCCAGCAGCTCAGGGGGCACAGAGACCCAGTACTTC. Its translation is CASSSGGTETQYF.

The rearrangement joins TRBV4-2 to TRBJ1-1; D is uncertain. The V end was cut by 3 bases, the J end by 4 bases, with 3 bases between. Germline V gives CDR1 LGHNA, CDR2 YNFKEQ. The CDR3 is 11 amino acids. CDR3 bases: TGTGCCAGCAGCCAGTTCACTGAAGCTTTCTTT. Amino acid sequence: CASSQFTEAFF.

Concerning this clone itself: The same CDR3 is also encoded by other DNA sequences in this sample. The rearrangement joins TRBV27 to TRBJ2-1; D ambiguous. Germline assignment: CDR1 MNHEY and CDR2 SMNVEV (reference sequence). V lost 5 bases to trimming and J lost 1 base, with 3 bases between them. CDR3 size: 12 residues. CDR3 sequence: CASSTSYNEQFF. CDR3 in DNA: TGTGCCAGCAGTACGTCCTACAATGAGCAGTTCTTC.

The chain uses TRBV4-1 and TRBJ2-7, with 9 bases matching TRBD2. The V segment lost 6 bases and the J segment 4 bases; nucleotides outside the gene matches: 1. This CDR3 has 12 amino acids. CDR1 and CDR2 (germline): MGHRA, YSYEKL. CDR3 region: CASSSGSYEQYF. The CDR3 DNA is TGCGCCAGCAGTAGCGGGAGTTACGAGCAGTACTTC.

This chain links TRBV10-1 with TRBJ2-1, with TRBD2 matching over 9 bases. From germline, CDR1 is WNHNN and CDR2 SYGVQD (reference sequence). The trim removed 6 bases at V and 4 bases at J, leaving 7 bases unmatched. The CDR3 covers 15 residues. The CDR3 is CASSGSGSKYNEQFF. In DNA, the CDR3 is TGCGCCAGCAGCGGTAGCGGGAGTAAATACAATGAGCAGTTCTTC.

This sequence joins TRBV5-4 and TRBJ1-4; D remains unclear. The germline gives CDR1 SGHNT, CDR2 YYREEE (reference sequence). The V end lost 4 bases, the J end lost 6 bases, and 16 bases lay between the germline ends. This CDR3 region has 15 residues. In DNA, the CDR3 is TGTGCCAGCAGCCCCGAGGCAGAGGAATATGAAAAACTGTTTTTT. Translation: CASSPEAEEYEKLFF.

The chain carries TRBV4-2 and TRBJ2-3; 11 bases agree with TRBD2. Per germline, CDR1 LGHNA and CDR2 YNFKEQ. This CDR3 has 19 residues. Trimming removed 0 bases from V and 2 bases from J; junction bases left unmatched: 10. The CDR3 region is CASSQEGSLAGGSTDTQYF. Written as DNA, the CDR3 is TGTGCCAGCAGCCAAGAGGGGTCTCTAGCGGGAGGTTCCACAGATACGCAGTATTTT.

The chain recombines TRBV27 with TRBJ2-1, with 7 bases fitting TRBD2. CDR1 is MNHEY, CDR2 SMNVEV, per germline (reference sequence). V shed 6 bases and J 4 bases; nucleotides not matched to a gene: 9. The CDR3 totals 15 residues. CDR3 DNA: TGTGCCAGCAGCCGAGAAAGCGGGAAGTACAATGAGCAGTTCTTC. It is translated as CASSRESGKYNEQFF.

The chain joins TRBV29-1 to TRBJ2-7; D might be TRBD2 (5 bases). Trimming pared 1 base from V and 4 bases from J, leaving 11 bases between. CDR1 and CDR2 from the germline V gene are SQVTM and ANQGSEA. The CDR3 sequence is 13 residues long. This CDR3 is CSVEGTDFYEQYF. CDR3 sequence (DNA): TGCAGCGTTGAAGGGACGGACTTTTACGAGCAGTACTTC.

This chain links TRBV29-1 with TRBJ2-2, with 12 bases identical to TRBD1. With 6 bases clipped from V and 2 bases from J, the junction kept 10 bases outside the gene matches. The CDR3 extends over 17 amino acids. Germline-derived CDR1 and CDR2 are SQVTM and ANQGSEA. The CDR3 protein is CSVGQGADWNNTGELFF. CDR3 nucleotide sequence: TGCAGCGTGGGACAGGGGGCAGATTGGAACAACACCGGGGAGCTGTTTTTT.